This T cell receptor (gamma chain) came from a study of γδ T cells in repeated Plasmodium falciparum infection. This clone was recorded many times. Bulk repertoires came from Vgamma9/Vdelta2+ or Vdelta2-negative gammadelta T cells flow-sorted from PBMC. TCRdb re-called the multiplex PCR reads via CATT. This table has more than 4,500 gamma-chain clones, nearly 3.5% appearing once. Trimming at V came to 2 bases and at J to 2 bases, leaving 6 bases not matched to a gene. The CDR3 is made up of 14 amino acids. Germline lookup yields CDR1 VINAFY and CDR2 YDVSNSKD. The V gene is TRGV5, the J gene TRGJ1 or TRGJ2. The receptor's source is a pool of human donors (malaria-infected and uninfected, not separated). Material for sequencing was gamma-delta T cells from blood. CDR3 sequence reads: CATWDTQYYYKKLF. For the CDR3, the DNA is TGTGCCACCTGGGACACGCAATATTATTATAAGAAACTCTTT.